The T cell receptor (beta chain) described here comes from a study of OX40 agonist ivuxolimab in advanced cancers. Study context: Every patient in dose escalation had hepatocellular carcinoma, melanoma, renal cell or head and neck cancer.

Using immunoSEQ multiplex PCR, the repertoire was profiled, and TCRdb retains in-frame clones only, with some absent. In the table there are 45,000 to 50,000 clones, around nine tenths of which are singletons. The sample was CD4+ or CD8+ T cells sorted from blood, taken in a trial of the OX40 agonist ivuxolimab. The receptor was derived from an adult with an advanced solid tumor such as melanoma, head and neck, liver or kidney cancer.

The CDR3 sequence: CASSTLGQVYGYTF. CDR3 DNA sequence: TGTGCCAGCAGTACCTTGGGACAGGTCTATGGCTACACCTTC. The chain is built from TRBV6-5 and TRBJ1-2, with 8 bases matching TRBD1. The CDR3 loop spans 14 amino acids. The germline V gene has CDR1 MNHEY and CDR2 SVGAGI. Trimming removed 5 bases from V and 4 bases from J; junction bases left unmatched: 6.